One and the same sample provided the 18 T cell receptor beta chains below, sequenced in a study of T-cell reconstitution after alpha-beta-depleted transplantation in children. Using unique molecular identifiers, the investigators prepared the TCRbeta library. TCRdb re-called the PCR reads through MiXCR, storing one row per CDR3 protein. This repertoire shows around 680,000 distinct CDR3 sequences, 15% to 20% found once; its top ten account for 1.1%. The starting material was PBMCs from the stem cell graft donor, obtained from the stem cell graft. All receptors derive from a human donor who donated a stem cell graft to a child with acute myeloid leukemia.

This clonotype was counted a few times. V is TRBV5-1 and J is TRBJ1-2, with TRBD1 as a possible D gene (6 bases). There are 15 residues in the CDR3. Between the trimmed V and J ends, which lost 3 bases and 2 bases, there was a span of 14 bases. Germline CDR1 and CDR2: SGHRS and YFSETQ. The CDR3 is CASSSTGLTNYGYTF. CDR3 DNA sequence: TGCGCCAGCAGCTCGACAGGTCTAACCAACTATGGCTACACCTTC.

This clonotype was seen more than once but under ten times. The V gene is TRBV7-2, the J gene TRBJ2-2; TRBD1 matches 9 bases. This CDR3 region has 16 residues. The V and J ends lost 5 bases and 4 bases, in that order; junction bases with no gene match: 8. CDR1 SGHTA and CDR2 FQGNSA come from the germline V gene. CDR3 region: CASSRQGGSVTGELFF. For the CDR3, the DNA is TGTGCCAGCAGCCGACAGGGGGGGTCGGTCACCGGGGAGCTGTTTTTT.

This clonotype came up a few times. The CDR3 bases are TGTGCCAGCAGCTCGGGGACAGGGGGCGCGAGGGGGTTTCAGCCCCAGCATTTT. Its protein product is CASSSGTGGARGFQPQHF. This chain connects TRBV7-8 to TRBJ1-5; 12 bases map to TRBD1. V lost 4 bases, J lost 6 bases, and 13 bases stayed unmatched. CDR1 and CDR2 from the germline V gene are SGHVS and FQNEAQ. The CDR3 runs to 18 residues. Complete variable domain (other parts from reference TRBV7-8 and TRBJ1-5): GAGVSQSPRYKVAKRGQDVALRCDPISGHVSLFWYQQALGQGPEFLTYFQNEAQLDKSGLPSDRFFAERPEGSVSTLKIQRTQQEDSAVYLCASSSGTGGARGFQPQHFGDGTRLSIL.

The V call is TRBV7-2, the J call TRBJ2-7; unclear D gene. This CDR3 spans 14 amino acids. CDR1 and CDR2 (germline): SGHTA, FQGNSA. The V end was cut by 6 bases, the J end by 2 bases, with 14 bases between. The CDR3 coding sequence is TGTGCCAGCAGTACAAATTACCAGACCTACGAGCAGTACTTC. This encodes CASSTNYQTYEQYF.

In its sample, this clonotype was seen once. A much larger clone lies one base from this, so it may be a read error. This chain joins TRBV12-3 or TRBV12-4 and TRBJ1-5; tentatively, D is TRBD1 (5 bases). The CDR3 contains 16 residues. CDR3 DNA: TGTGCCAGCTCCCTCCATGGGGGACGAGGCAATCAGCCCAAGCATTTT. It yields the protein CASSLHGGRGNQPKHF.

This clonotype was picked up many times. J is TRBJ2-3 and V is TRBV5-1; D might be TRBD2 (6 bases). CDR3 length: 14 amino acids. Deletions cut 0 bases from V and 6 bases from J, with 11 bases between. CDR1 and CDR2 (germline): SGHRS, YFSETQ. This CDR3 reads CASSLGRDADTQYF. DNA for the CDR3: TGCGCCAGCAGCTTGGGGCGGGATGCCGATACGCAGTATTTT.

This clonotype was counted many times. The CDR3 is CSAPNIGGRSTDTQYF. CDR3 DNA: TGCAGTGCCCCAAACATTGGGGGCCGTAGCACAGATACGCAGTATTTT. The V gene is TRBV20-1, the J gene TRBJ2-3, with D possibly being TRBD1 (6 bases). Germline CDR1 is DFQATT and CDR2 is SNEGSKA (reference sequence). The CDR3 has 16 amino acids. Trimming removed 6 bases at V and 0 bases at J, with 19 bases between.

A note on this clonotype: A much more abundant neighbour one base away suggests this may be a read error. The chain links TRBV12-3 or TRBV12-4 to TRBJ1-3; D ambiguous. The CDR3 contains 13 residues. V lost 7 bases to trimming and J lost 7 bases, with 14 bases between them. CDR3 amino acids: CASTGGLGNTIYF. For the CDR3, the DNA is TGTGCCAGCACCGGAGGGCTAGGGAACACCATATATTTT.

The J gene is TRBJ2-1, the V gene TRBV20-1; 7 bases map to TRBD1. With V trimmed by 0 bases and J by 12 bases, 8 bases remained unmatched. The CDR3 is 13 residues long. Germline V gene lookup returns CDR1 DFQATT and CDR2 SNEGSKA (reference sequence). The CDR3 protein is CSARDKDRAGQFF. The CDR3 DNA is TGCAGTGCTAGAGATAAAGACAGGGCTGGGCAGTTCTTC.

The rearrangement links TRBV7-2 to TRBJ1-3; 8 positions agree with TRBD1. The CDR3 is 15 amino acids. CDR1 is SGHTA, CDR2 FQGNSA, per germline. Germline trimming cut 5 bases from V and 5 bases from J; bases unmatched to any gene: 8. CDR3: CASSPWTGNRNTIYF. Written as DNA, the CDR3 is TGTGCCAGCAGCCCCTGGACAGGGAACAGAAACACCATATATTTT.

This rearrangement joins TRBV11-2 to TRBJ1-6; D might be TRBD1 (6 bases). Trimming left V 5 bases short and J 7 bases short, with 15 bases between. This CDR3 is 15 amino acids long. Germline V gene data show CDR1 as SGHAT and CDR2 as FQNNGV. The CDR3 is CASSLGATANSPLHF. CDR3 DNA: TGTGCCAGCAGCCTGGGGGCGACGGCCAATTCACCCCTCCACTTT.

This chain joins TRBV14 and TRBJ2-7, with TRBD1 matching 9 bases. J was trimmed by 1 base and V by 3 bases; bases with no gene match: 4. CDR3 length: 15 amino acids. Germline lookup yields CDR1 SGHDN and CDR2 FVKESK. As DNA, the CDR3 is TGTGCCAGCAGCCACTTGGACAGGGGTTCCTACGAGCAGTACTTC. As protein: CASSHLDRGSYEQYF.

This clonotype was seen more than once but under ten times. CDR3 residues: CASSQVDNQPQHF. The CDR3, as DNA: TGCGCCAGCAGCCAAGTCGACAATCAGCCCCAGCATTTT. This sequence joins TRBV4-1 and TRBJ1-5; D is undetermined. The germline gives CDR1 MGHRA, CDR2 YSYEKL. V was trimmed by 1 base and J by 3 bases, leaving 4 bases between them. CDR3 size: 13 residues.

This clonotype was recorded at least ten times. The rearrangement joins TRBV11-2 to TRBJ2-3, with 9 bases identical to TRBD2. In germline, CDR1 is SGHAT, CDR2 FQNNGV. The V gene end was trimmed by 1 base and the J gene end by 0 bases; junction bases not matched to a gene: 11. The CDR3 length is 19 residues. The CDR3 here is CASSLVGFGGGASTDTQYF. The CDR3 DNA reads as TGTGCCAGCAGCTTAGTGGGATTTGGCGGGGGGGCGAGCACAGATACGCAGTATTTT.

This clonotype has ten or more counts. CDR3 nucleotide sequence: TGCAGTGCTAGGGGTGGTTCCTCCTACGAGCAGTACGTC. It translates to CSARGGSSYEQYV. The chain carries TRBV20-1 and TRBJ2-7, with unresolved D. CDR1 is DFQATT, CDR2 SNEGSKA, per germline (reference sequence). The V end was cut by 3 bases, the J end by 0 bases, with 9 bases between. CDR3 length equals 13 residues.

This clonotype was counted many times. The chain employs TRBV4-2 and TRBJ1-2; D is perhaps TRBD1 (6 bases). CDR1 and CDR2 from the germline V gene are LGHNA and YNFKEQ. The CDR3 spans 15 residues. The germline V and J ends were trimmed by 1 base and 5 bases, with 14 bases remaining between them. The CDR3 here is CASSQASGGTYGYTF. DNA for the CDR3: TGTGCCAGCAGCCAAGCGAGTGGGGGCACGTATGGCTACACCTTC.

This clonotype was found once. The rearrangement links TRBV27 to TRBJ2-1; TRBD2 matches at 8 bases. The V gene end was trimmed by 2 bases and the J gene end by 7 bases; junction bases not matched to a gene: 7. The CDR3 loop spans 15 amino acids. Looked up from germline, CDR1 is MNHEY and CDR2 is SMNVEV (reference sequence). CDR3 bases: TGTGCCAGCAGTTTACTCAGCGGGAGAATTAATGAGCAGTTCTTC. It encodes CASSLLSGRINEQFF.

This clonotype was seen at least ten times. The chain is built from TRBV10-2 and TRBJ1-3, with 9 bases matching TRBD1. Trimming cost V 8 bases and J 4 bases; bases outside gene matches: 9. Germline V gene lookup returns CDR1 WSHSY and CDR2 SAAADI. This CDR3 comprises 15 residues. Here the CDR3 DNA reads TGCGCCAGCGCGGAGGGGACAGGGATCGGAAACACCATATATTTT. Amino acid sequence: CASAEGTGIGNTIYF.